This T cell receptor (beta chain) is drawn from a study of blood T cell repertoires in COVID-19. Across the whole study: Samples taken during acute and convalescent COVID-19 were collected in the United States, Italy and Spain. The cDNA or gDNA used as material had been derived from T cells, B-cell-depleted T cells, or PBMCs.

Original processing methods: Reference gene primer amplification gave estimated nucleated cell counts. Profiling relied on immunoSEQ multiplex PCR, and the TCRdb table lists in-frame clones only, not all of them. The V and J calls and clone size are taken from that table; D and trimming were inferred from the DNA. The table includes fewer than 150,000 clones, approximately 83% detected once. The CDR3 contains 16 residues. Trimming took off 2 bases at V and 4 bases at J, with 14 bases between the two ends. The germline gives CDR1 MNHEY, CDR2 SVGAGI. The clonotype was recovered from a woman aged 45-60 years who had recovered from COVID-19. The chain links TRBV6-5 to TRBJ2-2, with D maybe TRBD2 (6 bases). Source material: peripheral blood. The CDR3: CASSYAEGLGTGELFF. Written as DNA, the CDR3 is TGTGCCAGCAGTTACGCGGAGGGTCTGGGCACCGGGGAGCTGTTTTTT.